The clone carrying this TCR beta chain was detected once. CDR3 size: 16 residues. The germline V gene has CDR1 WNHNN and CDR2 SYGVQD (reference sequence). V lost 3 bases, J lost 7 bases, and 12 bases stayed unmatched. Original data processing: It was from reference gene primer amplification that nucleated cell counts were estimated. Profiled with immunoSEQ multiplex PCR; TCRdb holds only in-frame clones, not every one. V, J and clone size are those of that table, while D and trimming were read from the DNA. Counted here are some 80,000 clones, 82% occurring once; the ten biggest clones make up around a third. This sample was taken from a study of blood T cell repertoires in COVID-19. The overall study: From the United States, Italy and Spain came samples of acute and convalescent COVID-19. PBMCs, B-cell-depleted T cells, or T cells provided the cDNA or gDNA that made up the material.

The sequenced sample consisted of peripheral blood. The sequence was obtained from a woman in her seventies with acute or convalescent COVID-19. J is TRBJ2-1 and V is TRBV10-1; 7 nucleotides agree with TRBD2. Here the CDR3 reads CASSDPGTTTTNEQFF. CDR3 in DNA: TGCGCCAGCAGTGACCCCGGGACTACAACTACTAATGAGCAGTTCTTC.